These 17 T cell receptor beta chains originate from one sample sequenced in a study of spatial heterogeneity in lung cancer. The sample's time point: sample taken at primary tumor resection. Whole RNA obtained from tumor, nontumor lung or frozen PBMC underwent sequencing without sorting. In TCRdb, the 5' RACE reads were re-called with MiXCR into one record per CDR3 protein. The data contain about 8,600 distinct CDR3 sequences, about 4.6% of them seen just once; the ten biggest clones take up roughly 30%. The sequenced sample was PBMCs, obtained at surgery. These receptors all come from a male donor with early-stage non-small cell lung cancer.

This clonotype was picked up many times. This beta chain is an unintended read in a library built for alpha chains; its size means little. The chain combines TRBV2 with TRBJ2-3, with a tentative D call TRBD1 (5 bases). Germline loops: CDR1 SNHLY, CDR2 FYNNEI. The CDR3 has 16 residues. V shed 6 bases and J shed 2 bases, with 18 bases lying between them. In DNA form, the CDR3 reads TGTGCCAGCAGAGAACAGCCAGGGTACCTCACAGATACGCAGTATTTT. Translation gives CASREQPGYLTDTQYF. Complete variable domain (other parts from reference TRBV2 and TRBJ2-3): EPEVTQTPSHQVTQMGQEVILRCVPISNHLYFYWYRQILGQKVEFLVSFYNNEISEKSEIFDDQFSVERPDGSNFTLKIRSTKLEDSAMYFCASREQPGYLTDTQYFGPGTRLTVL.

This clonotype has at least ten counts. This beta chain turned up in a library designed for alpha chains; as an off-target read, its abundance says little. The chain uses TRBV2 and TRBJ1-4; 8 bases match TRBD1. Trimming took 1 base from V and 4 from J; bases not matched to a gene: 20. Germline lookup yields CDR1 SNHLY and CDR2 FYNNEI. This CDR3 comprises 21 residues. CDR3 in amino acids: CASSEEAGGDKVRGRNEKLFF. The CDR3 DNA sequence: TGTGCCAGCAGTGAAGAGGCAGGGGGCGATAAGGTCCGCGGACGTAATGAAAAACTGTTTTTT.

By sample share, this clonotype is medium-sized (0.01 to 0.1%). This beta chain appears as a stray read in a library generated for alpha chains; its size is not informative. CDR3 coding DNA: TGTGCCAGCAGCCCAACAGGGGTTGGATTGTCTTTCGGCACTGAAGCTTTCTTT. The encoded protein is CASSPTGVGLSFGTEAFF. This chain uses TRBV28 with TRBJ1-1, with 7 bases lining up with TRBD1. Germline V lookup: CDR1 MDHEN, CDR2 SYDVKM. This CDR3 comprises 18 residues. Trimming cost V 6 bases and J 4 bases; bases outside gene matches: 20.

This clonotype was seen at least ten times. This beta chain is off target for a library built for alpha chains, so its abundance means little. The V gene is TRBV20-1, the J gene TRBJ1-5; 7 bases align to TRBD1. The germline gives CDR1 DFQATT, CDR2 SNEGSKA (reference sequence). This CDR3 has 16 residues. The V and J ends lost 6 bases and 4 bases, in that order; junction bases with no gene match: 15. The DNA for the CDR3 is TGCAGTGCAGGCCCCAGGGGGGGGCGCGTTAATCAGCCCCAGCATTTT. Translating it yields CSAGPRGGRVNQPQHF.

The sample holds many counts of this clonotype. This beta chain is an unintended read in a library built for alpha chains; its size means little. V usage is TRBV27 and J usage is TRBJ1-2; 9 nucleotides line up with TRBD1. CDR3 length equals 16 residues. Losses at the gene ends were 6 bases for V and 4 bases for J; bases not matched to a gene: 12. Germline loops: CDR1 MNHEY, CDR2 SMNVEV (reference sequence). The CDR3 DNA reads as TGTGCCAGCAGGGGCCTTAACAGGGGGCCCCGCTATGGCTACACCTTC. This sequence encodes CASRGLNRGPRYGYTF.

This clonotype has a count of ten or more. This beta chain is off target for a library built for alpha chains, so its abundance means little. V and J are TRBV4-3 and TRBJ2-3; 8 nucleotides match TRBD2. The trim removed 2 bases at V and 6 bases at J, leaving 10 bases unmatched. The CDR3 spans 16 residues. Germline-derived CDR1 and CDR2 are LGHNA and YSLEER. The CDR3 reads CASSQIAGGGPDTQYF. The CDR3 DNA follows: TGCGCCAGCAGCCAAATTGCTGGCGGGGGGCCTGATACGCAGTATTTT.

This clonotype was seen repeatedly, ten times or more. Because the library targeted alpha chains, this beta chain is an off-target read whose size means little. J is TRBJ1-3 and V is TRBV28; D perhaps matches TRBD1 (5 bases). The CDR3 extends over 15 amino acids. Germline CDR1 reads MDHEN; CDR2 reads SYDVKM. V was pared by 6 bases and J by 0 bases, with 12 bases between. CDR3 loop: CASSRGTSSGNTIYF. Written as DNA, the CDR3 is TGTGCCAGCAGCCGAGGGACCAGCTCTGGAAACACCATATATTTT.

This clonotype is medium-sized. The size of this beta chain means little, since it is a stray read in a library made for alpha chains. The V gene is TRBV2, the J gene TRBJ2-5; the match to TRBD1 covers 7 bases. The CDR3 has 15 residues. Germline lookup yields CDR1 SNHLY and CDR2 FYNNEI. After removal of 4 bases from V and 1 base from J, the junction contained 6 bases not matched to a gene. CDR3 DNA: TGTGCCAGCAGTGGTGCCAGGGGGACCCAAGAGACCCAGTACTTC. This gives the protein CASSGARGTQETQYF.

This clonotype was seen ten or more times. A library prepared for alpha chains yielded this beta chain as an off-target read; its size is of little meaning. The chain links TRBV11-2 to TRBJ1-2; D unclear. CDR1 and CDR2 (germline): SGHAT, FQNNGV. The CDR3 is 15 amino acids. Trimming left V 2 bases short and J 4 bases short, with 14 bases between. CDR3 DNA: TGTGCCAGCAGCTTAAAAGCGGGAGAGTCCTATGGCTACACCTTC. Its protein product is CASSLKAGESYGYTF.

This clonotype was recorded at least ten times. This beta chain is a stray read from a library made for alpha chains; its abundance is not meaningful. The chain is built from TRBV4-2 and TRBJ2-1; TRBD1 matches at 9 bases. Per the germline V gene, CDR1 is LGHNA and CDR2 is YNFKEQ. This CDR3 comprises 15 residues. Trimming at V came to 1 base and at J to 5 bases, leaving 3 bases not matched to a gene. The CDR3 is CASSQVGQGNNEQFF. CDR3 sequence (DNA): TGTGCCAGCAGCCAAGTTGGACAGGGGAACAATGAGCAGTTCTTC.

In this sample, this clonotype turned up many times. Because this beta chain is a stray read in a library intended to capture alpha chains, its abundance should not be given much weight. The chain combines TRBV3-1 with TRBJ1-2; 7 nucleotides align to TRBD1. The length of the CDR3 is 14 residues. J was trimmed by 6 bases and V by 6 bases; bases with no gene match: 10. CDR1 and CDR2 (germline): LGHDT, YNNKEL (reference sequence). The CDR3 bases are TGTGCCAGCAGTCAAAATTACGACAGGGATGGCTACACCTTC. Amino acids: CASSQNYDRDGYTF.

Turning to this clonotype: This beta chain appears as a stray read in a library generated for alpha chains; its size is not informative. The gene calls are TRBV7-9 and TRBJ2-5; D uncertain. The CDR3 has 12 residues. The germline V gene has CDR1 SEHNR and CDR2 FQNEAQ (reference sequence). V lost 2 bases to trimming and J lost 4 bases, with 5 bases between them. CDR3 sequence reads: CASSLIGETQYF. The DNA for the CDR3 is TGTGCCAGCAGCTTAATAGGAGAGACCCAGTACTTC.

This clonotype occurred many times. This beta chain turned up in a library designed for alpha chains; as an off-target read, its abundance says little. This rearrangement joins TRBV5-6 to TRBJ1-2, with a possible D match to TRBD1 (5 bases). Germline V gene data show CDR1 as SGHDT and CDR2 as YYEEEE. The ends were cut back, 1 base at V and 0 bases at J, with 7 bases in the middle. The CDR3 contains 14 residues. The chain's CDR3 is CASSLQGANYGYTF. The DNA of the CDR3 is TGTGCCAGCAGCTTGCAGGGTGCTAACTATGGCTACACCTTC.

Worth noting for this clonotype: Since the library was made to target alpha chains, this beta chain is a stray read and its abundance is not meaningful. V gene TRBV20-1 combines with J gene TRBJ1-3; no firm D call. CDR1 DFQATT and CDR2 SNEGSKA come from the germline V gene (reference sequence). V dropped 3 bases and J dropped 4 bases, with 13 bases sitting between them. This CDR3 region has 14 residues. The CDR3 sequence is CSARQVVSGNTIYF. As DNA, the CDR3 is TGCAGTGCTAGGCAAGTGGTTAGCGGAAACACCATATATTTT.

Note on this clonotype: This beta chain is a stray read from a library made for alpha chains; its abundance is not meaningful. The chain is built from TRBV7-9 and TRBJ1-1; D is undetermined. The CDR3 has 14 residues. The germline V gene encodes CDR1 SEHNR and CDR2 FQNEAQ (reference sequence). The V end was cut by 5 bases, the J end by 0 bases, with 10 bases between. The CDR3 protein is CASSLGRMNTEAFF. DNA for the CDR3: TGTGCCAGCAGCCTCGGACGGATGAACACTGAAGCTTTCTTT. The whole variable domain, remainder taken from reference TRBV7-9 and TRBJ1-1, is DTGVSQNPRHKITKRGQNVTFRCDPISEHNRLYWYRQTLGQGPEFLTYFQNEAQLEKSRLLSDRFSAERPKGSFSTLEIQRTEQGDSAMYLCASSLGRMNTEAFFGQGTRLTVV.

This clonotype was recorded at least ten times. This beta chain represents an off-target read in a library built for alpha chains; its size is of limited meaning. The chain is built from TRBV12-3 or TRBV12-4 and TRBJ1-1; D gene ambiguous. CDR3 size: 14 residues. V lost 2 bases, J lost 0 bases, and 7 bases lay in between. Here the CDR3 DNA reads TGTGCCAGCAGTTTAAGGCAGCTGAACACTGAAGCTTTCTTT. It is translated as CASSLRQLNTEAFF.

This clonotype showed up many times. The library was designed around alpha chains, so this beta chain is a stray read whose abundance carries little weight. This chain uses TRBV6-2 or TRBV6-3 with TRBJ2-5; no reliable D call. Trimming shortened V by 6 bases and J by 5 bases, and 13 bases separated the two germline ends. The CDR3 runs to 13 residues. Germline lookup yields CDR1 MNHEY and CDR2 SVGEGT. The CDR3 here is CASRLMGSETQYF. The CDR3 DNA reads as TGTGCCAGCAGGTTGATGGGTTCTGAGACCCAGTACTTC.